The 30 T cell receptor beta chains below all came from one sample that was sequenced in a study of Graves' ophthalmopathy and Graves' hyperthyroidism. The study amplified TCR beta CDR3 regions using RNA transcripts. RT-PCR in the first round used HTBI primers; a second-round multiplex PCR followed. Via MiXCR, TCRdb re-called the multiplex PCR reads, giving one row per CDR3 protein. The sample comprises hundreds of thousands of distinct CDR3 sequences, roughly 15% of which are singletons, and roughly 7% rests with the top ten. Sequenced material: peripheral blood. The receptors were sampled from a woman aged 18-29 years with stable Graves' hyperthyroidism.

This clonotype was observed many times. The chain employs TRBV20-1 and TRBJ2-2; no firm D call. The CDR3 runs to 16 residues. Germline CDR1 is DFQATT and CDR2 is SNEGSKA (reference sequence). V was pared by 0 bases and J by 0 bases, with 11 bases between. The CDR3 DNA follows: TGCAGTGCTAGAGATGGATTGAGGACGAACACCGGGGAGCTGTTTTTT. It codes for CSARDGLRTNTGELFF.

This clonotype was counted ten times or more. The chain's CDR3 is CATTKSANRGQETQYF. The DNA of the CDR3 is TGTGCCACCACTAAGTCGGCAAACCGGGGGCAAGAGACCCAGTACTTC. The chain recombines TRBV18 with TRBJ2-5; a possible D gene is TRBD2 (6 bases). Germline CDR1 is KGHSH and CDR2 is LQKENI. This CDR3 comprises 16 residues. Between the trimmed V and J ends, which lost 10 bases and 2 bases, there was a span of 23 bases.

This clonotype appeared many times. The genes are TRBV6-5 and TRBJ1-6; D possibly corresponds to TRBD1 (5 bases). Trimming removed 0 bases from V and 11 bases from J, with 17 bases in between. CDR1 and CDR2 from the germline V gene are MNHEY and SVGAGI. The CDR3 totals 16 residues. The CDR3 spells CASSYSGRPLRTPLHF. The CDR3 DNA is TGTGCCAGCAGTTACTCGGGGCGGCCCTTAAGGACACCCCTCCACTTT.

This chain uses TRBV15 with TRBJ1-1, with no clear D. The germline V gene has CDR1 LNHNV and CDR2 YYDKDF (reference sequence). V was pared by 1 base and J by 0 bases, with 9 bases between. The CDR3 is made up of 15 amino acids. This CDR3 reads CATSRASALNTEAFF. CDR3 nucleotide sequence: TGTGCCACCAGCAGAGCCTCGGCCTTGAACACTGAAGCTTTCTTT.

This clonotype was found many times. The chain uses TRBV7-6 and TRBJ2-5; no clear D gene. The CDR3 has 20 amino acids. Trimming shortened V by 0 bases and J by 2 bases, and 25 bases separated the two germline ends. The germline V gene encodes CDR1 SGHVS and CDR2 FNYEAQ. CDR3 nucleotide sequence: TGTGCCAGCAGCTTAGCGCGGCAGGACGGATACCTCGTACAACAAGAGACCCAGTACTTC. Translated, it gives CASSLARQDGYLVQQETQYF.

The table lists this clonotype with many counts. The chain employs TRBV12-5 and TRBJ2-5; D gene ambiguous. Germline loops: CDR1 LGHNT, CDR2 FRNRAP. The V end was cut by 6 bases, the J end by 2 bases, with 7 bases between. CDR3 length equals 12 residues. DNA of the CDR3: TGTGCTAGTGGGGGGATACAAGAGACCCAGTACTTC. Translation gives CASGGIQETQYF.

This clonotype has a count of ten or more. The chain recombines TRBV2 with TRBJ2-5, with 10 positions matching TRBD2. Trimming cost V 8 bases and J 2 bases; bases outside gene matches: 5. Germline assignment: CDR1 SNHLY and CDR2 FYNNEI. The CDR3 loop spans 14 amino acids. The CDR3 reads CASRRTSGQETQYF. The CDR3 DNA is TGTGCCAGCCGTAGGACTAGCGGTCAAGAGACCCAGTACTTC.

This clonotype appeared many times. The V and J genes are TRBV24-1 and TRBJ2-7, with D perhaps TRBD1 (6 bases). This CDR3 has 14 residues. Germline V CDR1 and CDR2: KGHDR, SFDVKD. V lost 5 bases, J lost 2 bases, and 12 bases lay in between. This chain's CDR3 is CATSAPDSPYEQYF. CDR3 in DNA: TGTGCCACCAGTGCGCCGGACAGTCCCTACGAGCAGTACTTC.

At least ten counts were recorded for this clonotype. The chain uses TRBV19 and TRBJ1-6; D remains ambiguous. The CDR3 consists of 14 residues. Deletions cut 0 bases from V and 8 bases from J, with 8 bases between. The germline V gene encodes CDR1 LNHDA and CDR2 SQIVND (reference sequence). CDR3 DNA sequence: TGTGCCAGTAGTATAGACGGAGAGTATTCACCCCTCCACTTT. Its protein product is CASSIDGEYSPLHF.

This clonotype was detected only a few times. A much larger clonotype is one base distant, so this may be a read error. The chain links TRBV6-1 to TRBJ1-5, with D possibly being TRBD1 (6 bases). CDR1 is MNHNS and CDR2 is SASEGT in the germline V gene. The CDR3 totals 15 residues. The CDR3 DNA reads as TGTGCCAGCAGTGAAGCGTGGGGGGGCAATCAGCCCAAGCATTTT. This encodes CASSEAWGGNQPKHF.

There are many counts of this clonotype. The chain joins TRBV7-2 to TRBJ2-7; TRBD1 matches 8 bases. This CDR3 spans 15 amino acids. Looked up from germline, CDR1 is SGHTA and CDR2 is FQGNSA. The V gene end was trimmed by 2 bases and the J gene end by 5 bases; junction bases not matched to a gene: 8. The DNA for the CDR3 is TGTGCCAGCAGCTTATTTCTCGGACAGGGCAACGAGCAGTACTTC. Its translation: CASSLFLGQGNEQYF.

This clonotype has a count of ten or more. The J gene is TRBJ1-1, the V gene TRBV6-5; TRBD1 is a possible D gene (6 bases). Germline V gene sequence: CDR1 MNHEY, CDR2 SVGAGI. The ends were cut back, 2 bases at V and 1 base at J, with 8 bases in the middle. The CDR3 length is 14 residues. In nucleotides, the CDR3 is TGTGCCAGCAGTTACGGGGGCTCGAACACTGAAGCTTTCTTT. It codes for CASSYGGSNTEAFF.

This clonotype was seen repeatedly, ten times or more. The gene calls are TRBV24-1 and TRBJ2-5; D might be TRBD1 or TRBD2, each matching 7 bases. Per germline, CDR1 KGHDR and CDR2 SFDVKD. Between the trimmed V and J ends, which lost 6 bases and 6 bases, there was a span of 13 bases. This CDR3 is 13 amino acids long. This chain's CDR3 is CATSSGGAKTQYF. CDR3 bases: TGTGCCACCAGTTCAGGGGGGGCAAAGACCCAGTACTTC.

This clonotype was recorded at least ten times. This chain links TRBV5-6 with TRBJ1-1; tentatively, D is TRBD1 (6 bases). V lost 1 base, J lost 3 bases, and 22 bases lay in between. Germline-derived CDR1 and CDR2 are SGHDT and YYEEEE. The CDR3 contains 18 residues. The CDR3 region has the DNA TGTGCCAGCAGCTTGTGGCGGGGCACAGGGACGTTCGACACTGAAGCTTTCTTT. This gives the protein CASSLWRGTGTFDTEAFF. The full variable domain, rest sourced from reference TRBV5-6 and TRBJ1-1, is DAGVTQSPTHLIKTRGQQVTLRCSPKSGHDTVSWYQQALGQGPQFIFQYYEEEERQRGNFPDRFSGHQFPNYSSELNVNALLLGDSALYLCASSLWRGTGTFDTEAFFGQGTRLTVV.

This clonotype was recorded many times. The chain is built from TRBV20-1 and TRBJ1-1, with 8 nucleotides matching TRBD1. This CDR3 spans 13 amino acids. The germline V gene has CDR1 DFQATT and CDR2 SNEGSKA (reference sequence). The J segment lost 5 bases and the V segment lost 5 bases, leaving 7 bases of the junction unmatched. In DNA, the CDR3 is TGCAGTGCTCCCCACAGGGGGGGGACTGAAGCTTTCTTT. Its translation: CSAPHRGGTEAFF.

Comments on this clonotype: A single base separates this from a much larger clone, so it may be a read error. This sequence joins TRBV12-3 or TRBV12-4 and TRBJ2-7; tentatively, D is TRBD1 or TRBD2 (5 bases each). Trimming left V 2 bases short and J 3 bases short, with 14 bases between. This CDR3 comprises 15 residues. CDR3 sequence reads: CASSLWGRGFYEQYF. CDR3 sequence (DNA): TGTGCCAGCAGTTTATGGGGACGGGGTTTCTACGAGCAGTACTTC.

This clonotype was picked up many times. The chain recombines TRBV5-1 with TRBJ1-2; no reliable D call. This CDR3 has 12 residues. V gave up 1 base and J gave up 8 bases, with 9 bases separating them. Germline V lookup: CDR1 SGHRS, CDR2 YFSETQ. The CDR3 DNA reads TGCGCCAGCAGCTTGACGAGTGGCGGCTACACCTTC. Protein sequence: CASSLTSGGYTF.

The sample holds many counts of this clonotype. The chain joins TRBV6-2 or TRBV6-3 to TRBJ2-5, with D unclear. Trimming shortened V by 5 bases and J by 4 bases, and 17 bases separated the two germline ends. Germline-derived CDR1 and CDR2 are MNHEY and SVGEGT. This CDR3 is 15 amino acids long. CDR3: CASSTRILERETQYF. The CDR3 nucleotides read TGTGCCAGCAGTACCCGGATTTTGGAAAGAGAGACCCAGTACTTC.

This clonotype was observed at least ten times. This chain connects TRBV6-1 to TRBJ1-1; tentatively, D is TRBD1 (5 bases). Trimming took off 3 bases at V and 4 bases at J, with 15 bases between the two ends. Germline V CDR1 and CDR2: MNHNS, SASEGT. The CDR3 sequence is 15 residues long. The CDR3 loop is CASSDRLQGGTEAFF. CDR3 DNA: TGTGCCAGCAGTGATAGGCTCCAGGGCGGCACTGAAGCTTTCTTT.

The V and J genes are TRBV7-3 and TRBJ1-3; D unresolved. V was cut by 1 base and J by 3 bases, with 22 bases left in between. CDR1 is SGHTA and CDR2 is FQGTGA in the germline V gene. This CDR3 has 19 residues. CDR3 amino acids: CASSLRVLQSKGSGNTIYF. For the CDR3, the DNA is TGTGCCAGCAGCTTAAGGGTCCTGCAGTCAAAAGGGAGTGGAAACACCATATATTTT.

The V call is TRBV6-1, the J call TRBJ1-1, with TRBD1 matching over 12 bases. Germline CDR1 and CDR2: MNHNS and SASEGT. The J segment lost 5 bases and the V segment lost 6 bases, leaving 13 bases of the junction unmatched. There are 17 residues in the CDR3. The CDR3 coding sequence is TGTGCCAGCAGCCCGCTGGTGGGACAGGGGGCGCTTACTGAAGCTTTCTTT. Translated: CASSPLVGQGALTEAFF.

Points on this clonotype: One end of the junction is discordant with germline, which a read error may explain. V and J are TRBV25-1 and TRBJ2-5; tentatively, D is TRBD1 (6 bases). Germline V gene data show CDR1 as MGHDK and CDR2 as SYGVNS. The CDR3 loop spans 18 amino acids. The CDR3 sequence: CASSESQAGTKYQETQYF. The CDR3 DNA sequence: TGTGCCAGCAGTGAATCCCAAGCCGGGACAAAGTACCAAGAGACTCAGTACTTC.

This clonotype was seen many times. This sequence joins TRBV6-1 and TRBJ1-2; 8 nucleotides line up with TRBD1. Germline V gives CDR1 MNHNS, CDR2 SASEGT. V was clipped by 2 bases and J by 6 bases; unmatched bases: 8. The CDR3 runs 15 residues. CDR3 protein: CASSENGQGYDGYTF. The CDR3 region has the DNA TGTGCCAGCAGTGAAAACGGACAGGGATACGATGGCTACACCTTC.

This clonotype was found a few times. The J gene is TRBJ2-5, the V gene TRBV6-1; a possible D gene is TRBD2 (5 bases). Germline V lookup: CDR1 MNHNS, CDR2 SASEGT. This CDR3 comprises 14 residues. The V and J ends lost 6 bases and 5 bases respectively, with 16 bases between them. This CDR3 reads CASSLGLLMETQYF. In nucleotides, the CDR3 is TGTGCCAGCAGCCTTGGACTGCTTATGGAGACCCAGTACTTC.

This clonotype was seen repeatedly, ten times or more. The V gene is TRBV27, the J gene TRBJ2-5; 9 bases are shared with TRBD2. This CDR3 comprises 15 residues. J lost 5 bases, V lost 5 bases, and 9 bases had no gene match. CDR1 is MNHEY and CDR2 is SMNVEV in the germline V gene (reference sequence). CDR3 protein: CASSLAGRRDETQYF. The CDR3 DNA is TGTGCCAGCAGTCTAGCGGGGAGGAGGGATGAGACCCAGTACTTC.

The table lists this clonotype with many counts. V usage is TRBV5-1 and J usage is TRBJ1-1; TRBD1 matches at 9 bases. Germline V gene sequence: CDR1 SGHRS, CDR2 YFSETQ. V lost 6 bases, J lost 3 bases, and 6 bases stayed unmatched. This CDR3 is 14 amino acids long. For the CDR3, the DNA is TGCGCCAGCAACACCCGGACAGGGGACACTGAAGCTTTCTTT. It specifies CASNTRTGDTEAFF. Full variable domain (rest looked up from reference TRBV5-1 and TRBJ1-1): KAGVTQTPRYLIKTRGQQVTLSCSPISGHRSVSWYQQTPGQGLQFLFEYFSETQRNKGNFPGRFSGRQFSNSRSEMNVSTLELGDSALYLCASNTRTGDTEAFFGQGTRLTVV.

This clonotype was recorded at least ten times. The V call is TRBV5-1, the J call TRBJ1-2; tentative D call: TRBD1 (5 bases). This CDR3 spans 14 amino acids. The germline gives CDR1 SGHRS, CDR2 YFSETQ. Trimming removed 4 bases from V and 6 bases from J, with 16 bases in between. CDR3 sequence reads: CASSRGEPTHGYTF. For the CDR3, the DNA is TGCGCCAGCAGCAGAGGGGAGCCCACTCATGGCTACACCTTC.

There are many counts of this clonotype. The CDR3 bases are TGTGCCAGCAGTGAGATTAGCTCCTACGAGCAGTACTTC. Residues: CASSEISSYEQYF. V gene TRBV6-1 combines with J gene TRBJ2-7, with D uncertain. The CDR3 is made up of 13 amino acids. V was cut by 3 bases and J by 0 bases, with 6 bases left in between. The germline V gene encodes CDR1 MNHNS and CDR2 SASEGT.

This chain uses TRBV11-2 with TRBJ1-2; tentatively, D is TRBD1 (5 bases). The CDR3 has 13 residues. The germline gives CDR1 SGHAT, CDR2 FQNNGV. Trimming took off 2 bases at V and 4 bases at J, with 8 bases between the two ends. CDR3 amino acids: CASSLFQGYGYTF. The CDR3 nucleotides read TGTGCCAGCAGCTTATTTCAGGGCTATGGCTACACCTTC.

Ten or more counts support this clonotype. The CDR3 DNA reads TGTGCCAGCAGCCCTGACAGGGGAATTCGAGAGACCCAGTACTTC. Protein product: CASSPDRGIRETQYF. The J gene is TRBJ2-5, the V gene TRBV7-9, with 8 nucleotides matching TRBD1. The trim removed 5 bases at V and 4 bases at J, leaving 9 bases unmatched. Germline CDR1 SEHNR, CDR2 FQNEAQ (reference sequence). The CDR3 is 15 amino acids.